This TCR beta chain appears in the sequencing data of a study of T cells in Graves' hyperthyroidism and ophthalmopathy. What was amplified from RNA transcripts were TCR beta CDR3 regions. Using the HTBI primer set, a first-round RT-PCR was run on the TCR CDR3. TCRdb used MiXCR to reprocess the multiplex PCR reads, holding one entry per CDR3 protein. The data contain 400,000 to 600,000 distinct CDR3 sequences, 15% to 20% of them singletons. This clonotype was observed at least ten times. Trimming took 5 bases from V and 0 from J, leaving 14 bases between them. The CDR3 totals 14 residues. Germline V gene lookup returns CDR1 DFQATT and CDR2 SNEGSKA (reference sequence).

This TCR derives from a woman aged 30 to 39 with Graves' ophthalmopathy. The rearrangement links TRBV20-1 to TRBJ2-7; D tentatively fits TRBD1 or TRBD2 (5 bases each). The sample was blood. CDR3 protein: CSAYGTAGSYEQYF. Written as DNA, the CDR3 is TGCAGTGCTTACGGGACCGCCGGCTCCTACGAGCAGTACTTC.